This T cell receptor (beta chain) was sequenced in a study of blood T cell repertoires in COVID-19. Study details: Acute and convalescent COVID-19 samples came from the United States, Italy and Spain. Sample material is recorded as cDNA or gDNA derived from T cells, B-cell-depleted T cells, or PBMCs.

In the original processing: Counts of nucleated cells, estimated from reference gene primer amplification, were obtained. Repertoires were generated with immunoSEQ multiplex PCR, while TCRdb's copy carries only in-frame clones and drops some. Clone size and the V and J calls come from that table; the DNA yielded D and trimming. The sample holds about 280,000 clones, 80% to 90% seen once. The J segment lost 7 bases and the V segment lost 3 bases, leaving 3 bases of the junction unmatched. Germline V gene data show CDR1 as SEHNR and CDR2 as FQNEAQ (reference sequence). The CDR3 covers 14 residues. The sequence derives from a woman aged 70-85 years with acute or convalescent COVID-19. The source material was peripheral blood. This chain joins TRBV7-9 and TRBJ2-1; 10 bases are shared with TRBD2. CDR3 sequence (DNA): TGTGCCAGCAGCTTGGAGACTAGCGGGAATGAGCAGTTCTTC. Translation: CASSLETSGNEQFF.